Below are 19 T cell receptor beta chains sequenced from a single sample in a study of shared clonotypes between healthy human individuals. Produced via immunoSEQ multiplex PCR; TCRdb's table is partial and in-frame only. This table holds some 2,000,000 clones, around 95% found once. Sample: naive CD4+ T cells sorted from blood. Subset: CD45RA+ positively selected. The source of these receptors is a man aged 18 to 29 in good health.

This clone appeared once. CDR3 in amino acids: CASGPFTSYEQYF. CDR3 DNA sequence: TGTGCCAGCGGACCGTTCACCTCCTACGAGCAGTACTTC. V and J are TRBV6-6 and TRBJ2-7; no clear D. Trimming removed 8 bases at V and 0 bases at J, with 11 bases between. This CDR3 contains 13 residues. CDR1 MNHNY and CDR2 SVGAGI come from the germline V gene (reference sequence).

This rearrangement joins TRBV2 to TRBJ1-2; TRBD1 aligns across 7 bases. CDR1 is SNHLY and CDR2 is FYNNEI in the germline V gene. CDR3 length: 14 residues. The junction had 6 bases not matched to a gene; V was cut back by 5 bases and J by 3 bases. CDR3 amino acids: CASSRDSLDYGYTF. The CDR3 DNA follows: TGTGCCAGCAGTCGGGACAGTTTAGACTATGGCTACACCTTC. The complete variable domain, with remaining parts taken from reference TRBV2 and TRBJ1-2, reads EPEVTQTPSHQVTQMGQEVILRCVPISNHLYFYWYRQILGQKVEFLVSFYNNEISEKSEIFDDQFSVERPDGSNFTLKIRSTKLEDSAMYFCASSRDSLDYGYTFGSGTRLTVV.

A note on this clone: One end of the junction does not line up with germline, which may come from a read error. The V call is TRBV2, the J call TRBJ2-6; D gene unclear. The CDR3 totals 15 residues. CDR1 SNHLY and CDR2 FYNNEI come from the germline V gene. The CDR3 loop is CASRVSPSGTNVLTF. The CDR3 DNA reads TGTGCCAGCAGAGTATCACCATCTGGGACCAACGTCCTGACTTTC.

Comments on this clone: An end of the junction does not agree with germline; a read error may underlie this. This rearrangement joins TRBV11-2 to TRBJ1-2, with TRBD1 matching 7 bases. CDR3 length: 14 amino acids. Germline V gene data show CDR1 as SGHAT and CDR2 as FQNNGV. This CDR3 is CASSSTSPLQGPIF. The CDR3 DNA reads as TGTGCCAGCAGCTCCACTTCCCCCCTACAGGGGCCTATCTTC.

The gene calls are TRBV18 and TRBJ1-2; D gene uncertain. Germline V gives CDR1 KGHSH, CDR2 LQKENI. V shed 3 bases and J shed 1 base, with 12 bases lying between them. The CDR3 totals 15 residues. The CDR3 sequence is CASSPYSKINYGYTF. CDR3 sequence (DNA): TGTGCCAGCTCACCCTACAGCAAGATTAACTATGGCTACACCTTC.

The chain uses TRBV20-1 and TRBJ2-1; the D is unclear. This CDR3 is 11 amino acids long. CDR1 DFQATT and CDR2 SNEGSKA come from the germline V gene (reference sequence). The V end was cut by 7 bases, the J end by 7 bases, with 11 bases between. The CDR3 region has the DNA TGCAGTGGGTTACTTGGGAATGAGCAGTTCTTC. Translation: CSGLLGNEQFF.

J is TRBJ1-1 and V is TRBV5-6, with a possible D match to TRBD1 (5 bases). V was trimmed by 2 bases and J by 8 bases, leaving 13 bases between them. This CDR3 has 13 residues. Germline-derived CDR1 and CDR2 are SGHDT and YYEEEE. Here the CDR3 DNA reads TGTGCCAGCAGCTTTGGGGCGTACAGGGAAGCTTTCTTT. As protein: CASSFGAYREAFF.

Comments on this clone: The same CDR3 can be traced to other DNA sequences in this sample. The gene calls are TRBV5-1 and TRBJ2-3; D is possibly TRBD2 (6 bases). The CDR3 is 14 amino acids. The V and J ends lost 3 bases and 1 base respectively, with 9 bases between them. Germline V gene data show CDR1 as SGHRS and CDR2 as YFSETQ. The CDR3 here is CASSWGGGTDTQYF. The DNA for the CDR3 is TGCGCCAGCAGCTGGGGAGGAGGCACAGATACGCAGTATTTT. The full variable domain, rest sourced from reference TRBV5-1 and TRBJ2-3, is KAGVTQTPRYLIKTRGQQVTLSCSPISGHRSVSWYQQTPGQGLQFLFEYFSETQRNKGNFPGRFSGRQFSNSRSEMNVSTLELGDSALYLCASSWGGGTDTQYFGPGTRLTVL.

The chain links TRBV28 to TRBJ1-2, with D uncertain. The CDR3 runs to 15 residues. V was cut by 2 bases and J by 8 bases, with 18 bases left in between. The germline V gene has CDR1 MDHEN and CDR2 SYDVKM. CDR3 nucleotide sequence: TGTGCCAGCAGTTTACTTGAAACACTGCCCCGCGGCTACACCTTC. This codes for CASSLLETLPRGYTF.

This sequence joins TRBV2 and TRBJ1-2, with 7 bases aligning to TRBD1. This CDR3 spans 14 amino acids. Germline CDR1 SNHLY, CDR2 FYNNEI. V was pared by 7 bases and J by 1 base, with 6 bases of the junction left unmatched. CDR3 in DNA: TGTGCCAGCAAATCAGGGGGGAATAACTATGGCTACACCTTC. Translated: CASKSGGNNYGYTF.

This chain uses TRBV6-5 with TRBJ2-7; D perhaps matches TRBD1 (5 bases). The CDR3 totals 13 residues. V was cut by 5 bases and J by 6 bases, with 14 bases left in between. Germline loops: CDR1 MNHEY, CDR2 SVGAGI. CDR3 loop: CASSLRITGEQYF. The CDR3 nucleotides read TGTGCCAGCAGTCTTCGGATAACAGGCGAGCAGTACTTC.

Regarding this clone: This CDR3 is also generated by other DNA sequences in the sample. In DNA form, the CDR3 reads TGTGCCAGCAGCTCAAGAGCAGAGCAGTACTTC. Translated: CASSSRAEQYF. This rearrangement joins TRBV11-2 to TRBJ2-7; no definite D call. Germline lookup yields CDR1 SGHAT and CDR2 FQNNGV. This CDR3 comprises 11 residues. Deletions cut 4 bases from V and 7 bases from J, with 8 bases between.

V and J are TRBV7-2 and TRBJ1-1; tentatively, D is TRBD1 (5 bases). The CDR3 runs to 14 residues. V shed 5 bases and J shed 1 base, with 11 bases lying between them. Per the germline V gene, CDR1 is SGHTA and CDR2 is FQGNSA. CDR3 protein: CASSISGPNTEAFF. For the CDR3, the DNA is TGTGCCAGCAGCATTTCAGGGCCGAACACTGAAGCTTTCTTT.

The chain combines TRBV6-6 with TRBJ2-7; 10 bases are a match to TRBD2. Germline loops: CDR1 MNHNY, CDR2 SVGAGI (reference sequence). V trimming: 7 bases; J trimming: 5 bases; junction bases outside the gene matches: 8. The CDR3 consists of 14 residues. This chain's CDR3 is CASTSPLAGHEQYF. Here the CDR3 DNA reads TGTGCCAGCACCAGCCCACTAGCGGGACACGAGCAGTACTTC.

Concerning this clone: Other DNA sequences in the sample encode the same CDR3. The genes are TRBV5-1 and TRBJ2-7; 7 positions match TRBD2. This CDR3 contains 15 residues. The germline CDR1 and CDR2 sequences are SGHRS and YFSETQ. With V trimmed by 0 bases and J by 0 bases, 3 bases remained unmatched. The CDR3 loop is CASSLVASGSYEQYF. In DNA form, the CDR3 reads TGCGCCAGCAGCTTGGTTGCTAGCGGCTCCTACGAGCAGTACTTC.

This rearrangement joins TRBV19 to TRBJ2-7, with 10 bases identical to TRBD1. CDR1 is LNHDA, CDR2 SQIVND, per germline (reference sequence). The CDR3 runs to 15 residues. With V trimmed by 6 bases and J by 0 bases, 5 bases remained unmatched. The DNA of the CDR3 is TGTGCCAGTAGGCGACAGGGGGCGGGCTCCTACGAGCAGTACTTC. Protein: CASRRQGAGSYEQYF.

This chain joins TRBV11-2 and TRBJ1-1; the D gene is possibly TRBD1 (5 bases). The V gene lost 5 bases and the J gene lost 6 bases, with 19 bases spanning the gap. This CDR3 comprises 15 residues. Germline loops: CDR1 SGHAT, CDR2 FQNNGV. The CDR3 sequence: CASSPAGRDVPEAFF. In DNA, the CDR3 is TGTGCCAGCAGCCCCGCCGGCAGGGATGTCCCTGAAGCTTTCTTT.

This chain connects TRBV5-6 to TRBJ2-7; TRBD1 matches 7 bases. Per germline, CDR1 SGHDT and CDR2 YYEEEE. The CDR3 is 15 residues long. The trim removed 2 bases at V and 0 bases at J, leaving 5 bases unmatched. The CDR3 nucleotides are TGTGCCAGCAGCTTCACGGGACAGAGCTCCTACGAGCAGTACTTC. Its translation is CASSFTGQSSYEQYF.

CDR3 coding DNA: TGTGCCAGCAGCCCTCAAATAACCGGGACAGGGAACTCCTACGAGCAGTACTTC. Translation: CASSPQITGTGNSYEQYF. The chain carries TRBV7-2 and TRBJ2-7; 9 bases fit TRBD1. The length of the CDR3 is 18 residues. CDR1 SGHTA and CDR2 FQGNSA come from the germline V gene. The trim removed 5 bases at V and 0 bases at J, leaving 14 bases unmatched.